This T cell receptor (beta chain) was found in a study of T cell repertoires in cytomegalovirus infection. Study-level findings and limits: The study found HLA-C-restricted CMV-specific TCR beta clonotypes dominating the ex vivo response.

This clonotype showed up just a few times. The target antigen is unknown. Trimming cost V 4 bases and J 3 bases; bases outside gene matches: 13. The CDR3 runs to 18 residues. Looked up from germline, CDR1 is ENHRY and CDR2 is SYGVKD. In TCRdb, the reads were re-called with MiXCR into one record per CDR3 protein. The data contain hundreds of thousands of distinct CDR3 sequences, less than 25% of them singletons. This TCR was sampled from a human donor in good health (CMV status not recorded). Some clones in this sample may be carry-over from other donors' samples. The sequenced sample consisted of CD8+ T cells from PBMCs. V usage is TRBV10-3 and J usage is TRBJ2-5, with TRBD2 matching over 11 bases. Here the CDR3 DNA reads TGTGCCATCAGTGGACTAGCGGGGAAGTACGATCAGGAAGAGACCCAGTACTTC. The encoded protein is CAISGLAGKYDQEETQYF.